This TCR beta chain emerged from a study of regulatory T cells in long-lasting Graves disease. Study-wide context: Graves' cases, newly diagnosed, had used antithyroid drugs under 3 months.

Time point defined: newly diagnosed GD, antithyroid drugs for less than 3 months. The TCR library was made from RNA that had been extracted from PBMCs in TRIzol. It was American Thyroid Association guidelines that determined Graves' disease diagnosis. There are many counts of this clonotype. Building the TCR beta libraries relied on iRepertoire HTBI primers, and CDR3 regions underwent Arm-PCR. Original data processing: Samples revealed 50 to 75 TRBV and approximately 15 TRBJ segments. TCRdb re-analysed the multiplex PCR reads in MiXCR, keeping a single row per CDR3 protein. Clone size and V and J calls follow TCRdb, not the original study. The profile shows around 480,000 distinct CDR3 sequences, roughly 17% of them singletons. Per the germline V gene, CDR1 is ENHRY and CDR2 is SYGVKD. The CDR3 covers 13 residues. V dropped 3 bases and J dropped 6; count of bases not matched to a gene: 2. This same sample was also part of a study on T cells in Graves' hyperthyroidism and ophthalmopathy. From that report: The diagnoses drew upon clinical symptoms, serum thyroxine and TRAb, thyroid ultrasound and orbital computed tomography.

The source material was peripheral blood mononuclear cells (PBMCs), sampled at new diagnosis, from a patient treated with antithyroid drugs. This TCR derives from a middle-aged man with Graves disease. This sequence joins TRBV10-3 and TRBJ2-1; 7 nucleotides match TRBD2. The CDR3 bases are TGTGCCATCAGTGAAGCTAGCGGCAATGAGCAGTTCTTC. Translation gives CAISEASGNEQFF.